This T cell receptor beta chain originates from a study of OX40 agonist ivuxolimab in advanced cancers. This table comes from immunoSEQ multiplex PCR, and its TCRdb copy is limited to in-frame clones, with some not included. The data hold roughly 80,000 clones, with around 86% observed a single time. The CDR3 spans 14 residues. Germline CDR1 is SGHDT and CDR2 is YYEEEE. V was clipped by 0 bases and J by 4 bases, with 10 bases between them. This clonotype was obtained from an adult with an advanced solid tumor such as melanoma, head and neck, liver or kidney cancer. The chain joins TRBV5-6 to TRBJ1-2; no clear D. The starting material was CD4+ or CD8+ T cells sorted from blood, obtained in a trial of the OX40 agonist ivuxolimab. The CDR3 reads CASSLGRNFYGYTF. As DNA, the CDR3 is TGTGCCAGCAGCTTGGGCAGAAACTTCTATGGCTACACCTTC.